The clone carrying this TCR beta chain was seen ten or more times. The antigen is unknown. The V gene lost 1 base and the J gene lost 2 bases, with 11 bases spanning the gap. Germline V lookup: CDR1 SGHTA, CDR2 FQGNSA. This CDR3 region has 15 residues. From the reads, TCRdb called clonotypes with MiXCR, one entry per CDR3 protein. There are about 400,000 distinct CDR3 sequences in the sample; around a third occur only once, and roughly 14% lies in the top ten. This sample was included in a study of T cell repertoires in cytomegalovirus infection. General study findings and limits: CMV carriers having the relevant HLA were flagged by cumulative public TCR beta family frequency.

This sequence was found in a human donor in good health (CMV status not recorded). Some clones in this sample may be carry-over from other donors' samples. The chain is built from TRBV7-2 and TRBJ1-2; D unclear. The sequenced sample was cultured PBMCs, obtained from culture after CMV antigen stimulation. CDR3 bases: TGTGCCAGCAGCTTAGGGTTAAGGCACAACTATGGCTACACCTTC. Amino acid sequence: CASSLGLRHNYGYTF.